The source of this T cell receptor (beta chain) is a study of blood T cells in healthy people across ages. It was with a sample-barcoded 5' primer and a J-beta primer mix that a second PCR of roughly 7 to 12 cycles was run. At least 2.5 million CDR3-containing paired-end reads were obtained per sample. From the 5' RACE reads, TCRdb called clonotypes with MiXCR, one entry per CDR3 protein. The sample contains about 760,000 distinct CDR3 sequences, around 25% of which appear only once. CDR3 length: 13 residues. V was cut by 5 bases and J by 8 bases, with 12 bases left in between. Germline values: CDR1 SGHVS, CDR2 FNYEAQ. This clonotype came up many times. The sample was also linked to a second study, of T cells of mothers and their children. From that second work: Three healthy Caucasian mothers and their six children donated.

The chain is built from TRBV7-6 and TRBJ1-4; perhaps TRBD1 as D (5 bases). The clonotype comes from a boy aged 10-17 years in good health. The sequencing sample was made of blood. CDR3 residues: CASSRGPKEKLFF. The CDR3 DNA reads as TGTGCCAGCAGCCGGGGCCCCAAGGAAAAACTGTTTTTT. Full variable domain (remainder filled in from reference TRBV7-6 and TRBJ1-4): GAGVSQSPRYKVTKRGQDVALRCDPISGHVSLYWYRQALGQGPEFLTYFNYEAQQDKSGLPNDRFSAERPEGSISTLTIQRTEQRDSAMYRCASSRGPKEKLFFGSGTQLSVL.